This T cell receptor (beta chain) was identified in a study of T cells in Graves' hyperthyroidism and ophthalmopathy. Study-wide results and caveats: Ophthalmopathy, as predicted by the model, came a median about six months after the prediction.

Using RNA transcripts as the source, TCR beta CDR3 regions were amplified. HTBI primers were the set used in a first-round RT-PCR of the TCR CDR3. TCRdb reprocessed the multiplex PCR reads with MiXCR, giving one entry per CDR3 protein. The top ten clones hold 7.5% to 9.5% of a sample with 800,000 or so distinct CDR3 sequences, approximately 40% of them seen once. Details on this clonotype: The antigen is unknown.

The sequence came from a man aged 18 to 30 with Graves' hyperthyroidism. Sequencing was performed on blood.

The CDR3, as DNA: TGTGCCAGCAGCTGGGACAGGGGTAGGGGAGCTTTCTTT. This translates into CASSWDRGRGAFF. The chain carries TRBV7-2 and TRBJ1-1; 10 nucleotides line up with TRBD1. CDR1 SGHTA and CDR2 FQGNSA come from the germline V gene. V shed 4 bases and J 10 bases; nucleotides not matched to a gene: 6. The CDR3 runs to 13 residues.